The rows below give T cell receptor beta chains drawn from one sample of a study of regulatory T cells in long-lasting Graves disease. A single record per CDR3 protein comes from TCRdb applying MiXCR to the multiplex PCR reads. The repertoire includes a few hundred thousand distinct CDR3 sequences, roughly 19% of them detected once, and about an eighth sits in the top ten. These same records also appear under a second study, on T cells in Graves' hyperthyroidism and ophthalmopathy.

The sequencing used peripheral blood mononuclear cells (PBMCs), collected at new diagnosis, from a patient treated with antithyroid drugs. The receptors come from a woman younger than 45 with Graves disease. The CDR3 runs from the conserved cysteine through the conserved F or W. Fields, in order: CDR3 DNA, CDR3 protein, J gene, V gene, D gene, clone size. The D gene is left open where the match is weak. The size entry is marked missing in some rows and otherwise reads once, few, many or a size class.

cdr3_nt: TGCGCCAGCAGTGAGTCCCCCGGGGGGGCAGATAATGAAAAACTGTTTTTT
cdr3_aa: CASSESPGGADNEKLFF
j_call: TRBJ1-4
v_call: TRBV10-1
d_call: -
clone_size: -

cdr3_nt: TGTGCCAGCAGGAGTAATGTGAATGAAAAACTGTTTTTT
cdr3_aa: CASRSNVNEKLFF
j_call: TRBJ1-4
v_call: TRBV7-2
d_call: -
clone_size: many

cdr3_nt: TGTGCCAGCAGCCAAGAAGGGCCACAGGGGGCTGACACCATATATTTT
cdr3_aa: CASSQEGPQGADTIYF
j_call: TRBJ1-3
v_call: TRBV14
d_call: TRBD1
clone_size: many

cdr3_nt: TGTGCCAGCAGCCAGAGACAGGAGAGTCACAATGAGCAGTTCTTC
cdr3_aa: CASSQRQESHNEQFF
j_call: TRBJ2-1
v_call: TRBV11-2
d_call: -
clone_size: -

cdr3_nt: TGTGCCAGCAGCCCGACGGACAGGGGCCTTAACTATGGCTACACCTTC
cdr3_aa: CASSPTDRGLNYGYTF
j_call: TRBJ1-2
v_call: TRBV12-3/TRBV12-4
d_call: TRBD1
clone_size: many

cdr3_nt: TGCGCCAGCAGCTTGGAGGGGGAGTTCAAAGCTTTCTTT
cdr3_aa: CASSLEGEFKAFF
j_call: TRBJ1-1
v_call: TRBV5-1
d_call: -
clone_size: -

cdr3_nt: TGCGCCAGCAGCCAATTAAGGGGCGGATACAATGAGCAGTTCTTC
cdr3_aa: CASSQLRGGYNEQFF
j_call: TRBJ2-1
v_call: TRBV4-1
d_call: -
clone_size: few

cdr3_nt: TGTGCCAGCAGCCCGATCGGGTCTAATGAAAAACTGTTTTTT
cdr3_aa: CASSPIGSNEKLFF
j_call: TRBJ1-4
v_call: TRBV3-1
d_call: -
clone_size: many

cdr3_nt: TGTGCCAGCAGCCCTGGCCCGACTCAGGAGGGGACTGAAGCTTTCTTT
cdr3_aa: CASSPGPTQEGTEAFF
j_call: TRBJ1-1
v_call: TRBV5-6
d_call: -
clone_size: few

cdr3_nt: TGTGCCAGCAGTTTGACAGGACAGGGAAATCAGCCCCAGCATTTT
cdr3_aa: CASSLTGQGNQPQHF
j_call: TRBJ1-5
v_call: TRBV12-3/TRBV12-4
d_call: TRBD1
clone_size: many

cdr3_nt: TGTGCCAGCAGTCAGGGACAGGGTCAGTTTAGAGCTTTCTTT
cdr3_aa: CASSQGQGQFRAFF
j_call: TRBJ1-1
v_call: TRBV28
d_call: TRBD1
clone_size: many

cdr3_nt: TGTGCCATCGTAGAGACCCAGTACTTC
cdr3_aa: CAIVETQYF
j_call: TRBJ2-5
v_call: TRBV6-1
d_call: -
clone_size: few

cdr3_nt: TGTGCCAGCAGCTTGGTGGCGGGAGAGGGGGCCTACGAGCAGTACTTC
cdr3_aa: CASSLVAGEGAYEQYF
j_call: TRBJ2-7
v_call: TRBV5-4
d_call: -
clone_size: many

cdr3_nt: TGCAGTGCTTCCCGCCTCGGCAGGGGGAGCTCTGGGGCCAACGTCCTGACTTTC
cdr3_aa: CSASRLGRGSSGANVLTF
j_call: TRBJ2-6
v_call: TRBV20-1
d_call: TRBD1
clone_size: many

cdr3_nt: TGTGCCAGCAGTTCCAGGGTGTTGGGTCAGCCCCAGCATTTT
cdr3_aa: CASSSRVLGQPQHF
j_call: TRBJ1-5
v_call: TRBV12-3/TRBV12-4
d_call: -
clone_size: many

cdr3_nt: TGTGCCAGCAGCTTACTGGGGGGAGGGGAGCTGTTTTTT
cdr3_aa: CASSLLGGGELFF
j_call: TRBJ2-2
v_call: TRBV7-2
d_call: -
clone_size: many

cdr3_nt: TGTGCCACCAGTGATGTGGGGCAGCCCCAGCATTTT
cdr3_aa: CATSDVGQPQHF
j_call: TRBJ1-5
v_call: TRBV24-1
d_call: -
clone_size: many

cdr3_nt: TGCAGTGCCAGTACGGGAGGGCCTCGAGAGACCCAGTACTTC
cdr3_aa: CSASTGGPRETQYF
j_call: TRBJ2-5
v_call: TRBV20-1
d_call: TRBD2
clone_size: once

cdr3_nt: TGTGCCAGCTCACCACCATCAGGGGAGGGACAGGGGCAGTACTTC
cdr3_aa: CASSPPSGEGQGQYF
j_call: TRBJ2-7
v_call: TRBV18
d_call: TRBD1
clone_size: -

cdr3_nt: TGTGCCAGCAGTGAAGGTGGGTTCCAAGAGACCCAGTACTTC
cdr3_aa: CASSEGGFQETQYF
j_call: TRBJ2-5
v_call: TRBV25-1
d_call: -
clone_size: -

cdr3_nt: TGTGCCAGCAGTTTTGTTCTAAACGGGAATGGGGGCAATCAGCCCCAGCATTTT
cdr3_aa: CASSFVLNGNGGNQPQHF
j_call: TRBJ1-5
v_call: TRBV28
d_call: -
clone_size: many

cdr3_nt: TGTGCCAGTCAGGGGTCCCGCGATTCGGAGCCCCAGCATTTT
cdr3_aa: CASQGSRDSEPQHF
j_call: TRBJ1-5
v_call: TRBV28
d_call: -
clone_size: many

cdr3_nt: TGCGCCAGCAGCTCGCCGGTTGGGGGGGACGATCAGCCCCAGCATTTT
cdr3_aa: CASSSPVGGDDQPQHF
j_call: TRBJ1-5
v_call: TRBV4-1
d_call: -
clone_size: -

cdr3_nt: TGTGCCACCAGTGATCGGACAGGGCGGAATGAAAAACTGTTTTTT
cdr3_aa: CATSDRTGRNEKLFF
j_call: TRBJ1-4
v_call: TRBV24-1
d_call: TRBD1
clone_size: many

cdr3_nt: TGTGCCAGCAGTCCCAGCCAGTCCTTCTATGGCTACACCTTC
cdr3_aa: CASSPSQSFYGYTF
j_call: TRBJ1-2
v_call: TRBV2
d_call: -
clone_size: many

cdr3_nt: TGTGCCAGCAGTTTATTTGCGGCTGGGGGGAATGAGCAGTTCTTC
cdr3_aa: CASSLFAAGGNEQFF
j_call: TRBJ2-1
v_call: TRBV28
d_call: -
clone_size: -

cdr3_nt: TGTGCCAGCAGTTACGGCAGCTTTAATTCACCCCTCCACTTT
cdr3_aa: CASSYGSFNSPLHF
j_call: TRBJ1-6
v_call: TRBV6-5
d_call: -
clone_size: many

cdr3_nt: TGTGCCAGCAGCCACTTTCGCGGCCCATATGGCTACACCTTC
cdr3_aa: CASSHFRGPYGYTF
j_call: TRBJ1-2
v_call: TRBV5-6
d_call: -
clone_size: many

cdr3_nt: TGTGCCAGCAGCTTGGGACAGGGGAACAATTCACCCCTCCACTTT
cdr3_aa: CASSLGQGNNSPLHF
j_call: TRBJ1-6
v_call: TRBV9
d_call: TRBD1
clone_size: many

cdr3_nt: TGTGCCAGCAGCCCCGGTCGTAAGGCCTATGAAAAACTGTTTTTT
cdr3_aa: CASSPGRKAYEKLFF
j_call: TRBJ1-4
v_call: TRBV6-1
d_call: -
clone_size: -

cdr3_nt: TGTGCCAGCAGTTTACAGGGGACCCCCGGGGCGGCCCAGCATTTT
cdr3_aa: CASSLQGTPGAAQHF
j_call: TRBJ1-5
v_call: TRBV28
d_call: -
clone_size: many

cdr3_nt: TGCGCCAGCAGCCAAGATTTCTACAATGAGCAGTTCTTC
cdr3_aa: CASSQDFYNEQFF
j_call: TRBJ2-1
v_call: TRBV4-1
d_call: -
clone_size: medium-sized

cdr3_nt: TGTGCCAGCAGCTACGGAGCCACCGGGGAGCTGTTTTTT
cdr3_aa: CASSYGATGELFF
j_call: TRBJ2-2
v_call: TRBV5-6
d_call: -
clone_size: many

cdr3_nt: TGTGCCAGCAGCTTAGCTGGGACAAAAACCTACGAGCAGTACTTC
cdr3_aa: CASSLAGTKTYEQYF
j_call: TRBJ2-7
v_call: TRBV11-2
d_call: -
clone_size: many

cdr3_nt: TGTGCCAGCAGTGACGACAGGCACATTCATGGCTACACCTTC
cdr3_aa: CASSDDRHIHGYTF
j_call: TRBJ1-2
v_call: TRBV28
d_call: -
clone_size: many

cdr3_nt: TGTGCCAGCAGCTTGAGCCGATGGAACACTGAAGCTTTCTTT
cdr3_aa: CASSLSRWNTEAFF
j_call: TRBJ1-1
v_call: TRBV7-2
d_call: -
clone_size: -

cdr3_nt: TGTGCCAGCAGTCGACTAGCGGGGGGCCAAGATACGCAGTATTTT
cdr3_aa: CASSRLAGGQDTQYF
j_call: TRBJ2-3
v_call: TRBV28
d_call: TRBD2
clone_size: once

cdr3_nt: TGTGCCAGCAGCTTAGCCTTCAGACAAGAGACCCAGTACTTC
cdr3_aa: CASSLAFRQETQYF
j_call: TRBJ2-5
v_call: TRBV7-2
d_call: -
clone_size: many

cdr3_nt: TGTGCCAGCAAAGACGTTACCTACGAGCAGTACTTC
cdr3_aa: CASKDVTYEQYF
j_call: TRBJ2-7
v_call: TRBV2
d_call: -
clone_size: -

cdr3_nt: TGCAGCGTGGCCGCGGGGCTTTCGGGGGATGAGCAGTTCTTC
cdr3_aa: CSVAAGLSGDEQFF
j_call: TRBJ2-1
v_call: TRBV29-1
d_call: -
clone_size: many

cdr3_nt: TGTGCCATCAGAGCCGGGGGGCGCAACACTGAAGCTTTCTTT
cdr3_aa: CAIRAGGRNTEAFF
j_call: TRBJ1-1
v_call: TRBV12-3/TRBV12-4
d_call: -
clone_size: many

cdr3_nt: TGTGCCAGCAGCCGGGGACAGGGGGCGTCCTCTGGGGCCAACGTCCTGACTTTC
cdr3_aa: CASSRGQGASSGANVLTF
j_call: TRBJ2-6
v_call: TRBV28
d_call: TRBD1
clone_size: many

cdr3_nt: TGCAGTGCCTCCGATCTAACTAGCGGGGGCCCTACAAGCTCCTACGAGCAGTACTTC
cdr3_aa: CSASDLTSGGPTSSYEQYF
j_call: TRBJ2-7
v_call: TRBV20-1
d_call: TRBD2
clone_size: many

cdr3_nt: TGTGCCAGCAGGGGGGCCTCCTCGGCCTATGGCTACACCTTC
cdr3_aa: CASRGASSAYGYTF
j_call: TRBJ1-2
v_call: TRBV6-1
d_call: -
clone_size: many

cdr3_nt: TGTGCCAGCAGTTACGGGACAGGGGTGGGGGCGACCCAGTACTTC
cdr3_aa: CASSYGTGVGATQYF
j_call: TRBJ2-5
v_call: TRBV6-5
d_call: TRBD1
clone_size: many

cdr3_nt: TGTGCCAGCAGCTCGACACTAGCGGGGGTATACAATGAGCAGTTCTTC
cdr3_aa: CASSSTLAGVYNEQFF
j_call: TRBJ2-1
v_call: TRBV7-2
d_call: TRBD2
clone_size: many

cdr3_nt: TGTGCCAGCAGTCGCGAGACGCTGACGGGACAGGGTTACAATGAGCAGTTCTTC
cdr3_aa: CASSRETLTGQGYNEQFF
j_call: TRBJ2-1
v_call: TRBV12-3/TRBV12-4
d_call: TRBD1
clone_size: many

cdr3_nt: TGTGCCAGCAGCTTGCCGGGACTTCAAGGTGGTGAGCAGTTCTTC
cdr3_aa: CASSLPGLQGGEQFF
j_call: TRBJ2-1
v_call: TRBV11-3
d_call: -
clone_size: medium-sized

cdr3_nt: TGTGCCAGCAGTGAATCCTCCATTCCGGGACGTATGGGGGGGGGGGAAAAACTGTTTTTT
cdr3_aa: CASSESSIPGRMGGGEKLFF
j_call: TRBJ1-4
v_call: TRBV25-1
d_call: -
clone_size: few

cdr3_nt: TGTGCCAGCAGCTTGGAAGGGGTAGGAAACACCATATATTTT
cdr3_aa: CASSLEGVGNTIYF
j_call: TRBJ1-3
v_call: TRBV5-4
d_call: -
clone_size: -

cdr3_nt: TGCGCCAGCAGCCAAACTCCGGGGGGCCTGGACTCGCATGCGACCCAGTACTTC
cdr3_aa: CASSQTPGGLDSHATQYF
j_call: TRBJ2-5
v_call: TRBV4-1
d_call: -
clone_size: -

cdr3_nt: TGTGCCAGCAGCCATGTCGTACAGGGGATTAATGAAAAACTGTTTTTT
cdr3_aa: CASSHVVQGINEKLFF
j_call: TRBJ1-4
v_call: TRBV6-1
d_call: TRBD1
clone_size: many

cdr3_nt: TGTGCCACCAGCAGAGATGACAGGGGCGTTCAAGAAGCTTTCTTT
cdr3_aa: CATSRDDRGVQEAFF
j_call: TRBJ1-1
v_call: TRBV15
d_call: TRBD1
clone_size: many

cdr3_nt: TGTGCCAGCAGGGGGGAAAGCACAGATACGCAGTATTTT
cdr3_aa: CASRGESTDTQYF
j_call: TRBJ2-3
v_call: TRBV2
d_call: -
clone_size: many